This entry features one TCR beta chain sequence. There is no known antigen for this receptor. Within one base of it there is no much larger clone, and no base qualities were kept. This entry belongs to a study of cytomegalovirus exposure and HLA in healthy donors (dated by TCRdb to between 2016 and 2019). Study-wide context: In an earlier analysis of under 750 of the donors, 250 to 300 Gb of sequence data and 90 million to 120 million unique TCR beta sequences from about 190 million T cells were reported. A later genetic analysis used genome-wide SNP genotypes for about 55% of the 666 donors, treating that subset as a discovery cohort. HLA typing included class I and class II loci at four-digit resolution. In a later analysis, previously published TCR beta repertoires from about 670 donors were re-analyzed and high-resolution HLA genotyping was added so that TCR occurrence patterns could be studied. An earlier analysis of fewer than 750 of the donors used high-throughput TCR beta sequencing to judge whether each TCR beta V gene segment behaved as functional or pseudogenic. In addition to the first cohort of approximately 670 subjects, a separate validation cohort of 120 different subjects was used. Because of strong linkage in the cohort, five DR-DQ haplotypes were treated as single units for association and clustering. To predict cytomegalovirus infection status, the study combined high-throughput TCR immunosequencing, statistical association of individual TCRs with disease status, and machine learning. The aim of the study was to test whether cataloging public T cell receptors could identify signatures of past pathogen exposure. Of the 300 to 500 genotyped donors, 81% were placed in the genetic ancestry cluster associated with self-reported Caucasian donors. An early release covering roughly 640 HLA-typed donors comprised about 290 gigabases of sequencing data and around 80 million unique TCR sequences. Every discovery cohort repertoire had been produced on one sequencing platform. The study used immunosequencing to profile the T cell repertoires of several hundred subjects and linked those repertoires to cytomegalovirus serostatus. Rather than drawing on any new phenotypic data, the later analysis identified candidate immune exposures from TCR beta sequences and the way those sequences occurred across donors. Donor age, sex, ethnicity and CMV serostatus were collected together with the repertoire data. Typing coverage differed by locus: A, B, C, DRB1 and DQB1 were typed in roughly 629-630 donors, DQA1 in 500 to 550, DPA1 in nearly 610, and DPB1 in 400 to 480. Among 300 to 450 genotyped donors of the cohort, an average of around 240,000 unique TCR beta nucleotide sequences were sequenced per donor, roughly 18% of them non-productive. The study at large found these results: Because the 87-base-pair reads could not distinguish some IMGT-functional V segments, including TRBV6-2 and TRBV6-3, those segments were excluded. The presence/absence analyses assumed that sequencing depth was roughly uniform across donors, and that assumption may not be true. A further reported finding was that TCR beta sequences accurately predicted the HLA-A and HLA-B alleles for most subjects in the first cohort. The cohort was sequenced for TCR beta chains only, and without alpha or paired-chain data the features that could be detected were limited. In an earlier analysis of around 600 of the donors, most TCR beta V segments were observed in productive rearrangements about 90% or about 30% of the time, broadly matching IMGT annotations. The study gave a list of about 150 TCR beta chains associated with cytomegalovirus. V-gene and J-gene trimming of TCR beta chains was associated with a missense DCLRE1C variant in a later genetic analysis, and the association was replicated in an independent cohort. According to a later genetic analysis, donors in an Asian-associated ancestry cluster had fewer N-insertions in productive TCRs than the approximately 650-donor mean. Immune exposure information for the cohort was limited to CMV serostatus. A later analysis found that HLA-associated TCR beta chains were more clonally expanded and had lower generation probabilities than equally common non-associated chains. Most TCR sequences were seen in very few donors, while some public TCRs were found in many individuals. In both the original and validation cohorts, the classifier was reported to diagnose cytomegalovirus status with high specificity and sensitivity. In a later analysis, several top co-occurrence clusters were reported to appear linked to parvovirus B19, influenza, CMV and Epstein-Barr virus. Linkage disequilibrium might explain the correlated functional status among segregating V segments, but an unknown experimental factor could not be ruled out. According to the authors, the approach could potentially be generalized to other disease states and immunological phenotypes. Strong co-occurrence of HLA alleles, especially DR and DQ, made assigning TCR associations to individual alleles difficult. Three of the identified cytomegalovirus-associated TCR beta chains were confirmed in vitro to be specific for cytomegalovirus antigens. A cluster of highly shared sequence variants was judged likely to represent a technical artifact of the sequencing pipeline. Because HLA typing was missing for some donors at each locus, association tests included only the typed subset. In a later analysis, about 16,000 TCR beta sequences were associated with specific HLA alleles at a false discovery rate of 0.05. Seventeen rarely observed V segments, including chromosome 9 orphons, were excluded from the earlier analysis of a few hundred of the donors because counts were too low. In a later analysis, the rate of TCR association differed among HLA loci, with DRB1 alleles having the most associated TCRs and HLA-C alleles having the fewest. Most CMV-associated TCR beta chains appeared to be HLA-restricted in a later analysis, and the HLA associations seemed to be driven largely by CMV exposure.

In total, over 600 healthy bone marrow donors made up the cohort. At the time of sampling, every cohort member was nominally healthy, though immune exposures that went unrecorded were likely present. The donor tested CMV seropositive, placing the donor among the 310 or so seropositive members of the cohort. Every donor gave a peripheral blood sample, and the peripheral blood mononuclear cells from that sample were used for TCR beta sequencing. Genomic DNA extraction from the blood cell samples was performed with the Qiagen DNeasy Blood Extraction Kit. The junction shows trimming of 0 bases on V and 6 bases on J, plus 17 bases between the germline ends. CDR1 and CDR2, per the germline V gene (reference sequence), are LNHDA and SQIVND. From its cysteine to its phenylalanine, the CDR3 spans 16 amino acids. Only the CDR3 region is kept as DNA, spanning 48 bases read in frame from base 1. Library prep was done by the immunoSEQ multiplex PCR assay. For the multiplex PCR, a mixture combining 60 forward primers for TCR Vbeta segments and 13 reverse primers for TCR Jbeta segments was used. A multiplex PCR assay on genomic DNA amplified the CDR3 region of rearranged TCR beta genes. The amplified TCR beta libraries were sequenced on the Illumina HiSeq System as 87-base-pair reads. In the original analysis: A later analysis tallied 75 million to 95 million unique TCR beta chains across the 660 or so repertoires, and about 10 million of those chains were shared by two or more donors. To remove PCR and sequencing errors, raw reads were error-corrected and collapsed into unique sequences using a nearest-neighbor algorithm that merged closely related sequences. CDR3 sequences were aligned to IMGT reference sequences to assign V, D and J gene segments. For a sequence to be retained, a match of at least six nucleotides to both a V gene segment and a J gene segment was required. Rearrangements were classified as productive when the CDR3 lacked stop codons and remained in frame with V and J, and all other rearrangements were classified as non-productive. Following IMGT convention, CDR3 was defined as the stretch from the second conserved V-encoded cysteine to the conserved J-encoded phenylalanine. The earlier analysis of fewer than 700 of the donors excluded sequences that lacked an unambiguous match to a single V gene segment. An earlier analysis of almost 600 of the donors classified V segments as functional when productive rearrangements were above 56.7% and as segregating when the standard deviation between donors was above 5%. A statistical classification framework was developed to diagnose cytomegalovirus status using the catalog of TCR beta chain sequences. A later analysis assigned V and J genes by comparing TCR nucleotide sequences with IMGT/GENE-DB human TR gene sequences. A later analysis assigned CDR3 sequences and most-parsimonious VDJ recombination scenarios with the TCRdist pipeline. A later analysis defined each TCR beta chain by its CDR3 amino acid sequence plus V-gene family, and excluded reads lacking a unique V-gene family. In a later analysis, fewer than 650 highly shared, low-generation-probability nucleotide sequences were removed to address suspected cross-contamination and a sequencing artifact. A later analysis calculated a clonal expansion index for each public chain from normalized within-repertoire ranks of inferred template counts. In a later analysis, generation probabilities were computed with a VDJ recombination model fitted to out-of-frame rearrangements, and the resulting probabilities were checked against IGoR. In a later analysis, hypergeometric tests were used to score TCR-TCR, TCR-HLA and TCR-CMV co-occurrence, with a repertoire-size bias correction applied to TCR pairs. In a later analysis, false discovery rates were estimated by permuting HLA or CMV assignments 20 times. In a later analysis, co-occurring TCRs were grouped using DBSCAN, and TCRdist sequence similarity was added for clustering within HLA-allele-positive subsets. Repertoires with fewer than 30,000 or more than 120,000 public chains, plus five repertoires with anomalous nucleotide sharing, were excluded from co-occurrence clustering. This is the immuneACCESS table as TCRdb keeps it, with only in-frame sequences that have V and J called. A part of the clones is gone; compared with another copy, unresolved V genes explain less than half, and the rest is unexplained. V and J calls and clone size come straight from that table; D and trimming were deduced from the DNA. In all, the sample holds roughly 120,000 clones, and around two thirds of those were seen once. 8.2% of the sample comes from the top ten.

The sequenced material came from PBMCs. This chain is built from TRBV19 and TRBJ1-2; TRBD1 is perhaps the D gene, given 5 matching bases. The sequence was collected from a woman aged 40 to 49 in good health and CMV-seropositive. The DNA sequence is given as TGTGCCAGTAGTATAGATCGCGGGACCTGGTTAAATGGCTACACCTTC. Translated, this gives CASSIDRGTWLNGYTF.